This TCR beta chain was identified in a study of cytomegalovirus exposure and HLA in healthy donors. Germline lookup yields CDR1 LNHDA and CDR2 SQIVND (reference sequence). The CDR3 covers 14 residues. The V segment lost 4 bases and the J segment 2 bases; nucleotides outside the gene matches: 4. Amplification used 60 Vbeta primers and 13 Jbeta primers. TCRdb's copy holds only in-frame clones and misses some; the assay was immunoSEQ multiplex PCR. The sample shows approximately 100,000 clones, around 62% of them seen only once. The chain links TRBV19 to TRBJ1-1; 7 nucleotides agree with TRBD1. The origin of this receptor is a man aged 25-45 years in good health and CMV-seropositive. The sequencing input was PBMCs. CDR3 in amino acids: CASSRGQHNTEAFF. As DNA, the CDR3 is TGTGCCAGTAGTAGGGGACAGCACAACACTGAAGCTTTCTTT.